The sequence of this T cell receptor beta chain was determined in a study of T cells in Graves' hyperthyroidism and ophthalmopathy. Ten or more counts support this clonotype. From RNA transcripts, TCR beta CDR3 regions were amplified. Primed by the HTBI set, a first-round RT-PCR was run on the TCR CDR3. TCRdb redid the calling of the multiplex PCR reads with MiXCR, one entry per CDR3 protein. The sample carries fewer than 600,000 distinct CDR3 sequences, around 15% recorded once. Germline V gives CDR1 MNHEY, CDR2 SVGEGT. V was clipped by 6 bases and J by 0 bases, with 12 bases between them. The length of the CDR3 is 14 residues.

The gene calls are TRBV6-2 or TRBV6-3 and TRBJ2-7; tentative D call: TRBD1 (6 bases). This clonotype was sampled from a woman under 30 with Graves' hyperthyroidism. The source material was blood. CDR3 protein: CASRPQGSSYEQYV. In DNA, the CDR3 is TGTGCCAGCAGACCACAGGGAAGCTCCTACGAGCAGTACGTC.